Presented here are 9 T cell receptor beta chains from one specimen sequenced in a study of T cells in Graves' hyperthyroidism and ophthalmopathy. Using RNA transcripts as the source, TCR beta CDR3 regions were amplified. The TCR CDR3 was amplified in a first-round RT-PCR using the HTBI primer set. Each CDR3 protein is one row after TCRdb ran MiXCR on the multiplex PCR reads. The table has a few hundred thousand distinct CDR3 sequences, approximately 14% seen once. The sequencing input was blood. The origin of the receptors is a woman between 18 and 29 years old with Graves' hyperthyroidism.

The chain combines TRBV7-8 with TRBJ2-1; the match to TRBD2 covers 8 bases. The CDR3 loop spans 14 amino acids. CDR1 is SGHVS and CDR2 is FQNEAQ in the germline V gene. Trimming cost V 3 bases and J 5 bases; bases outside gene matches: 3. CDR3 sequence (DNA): TGTGCCAGCAGCTTGCAACTAGCGGACAATGAGCAGTTCTTC. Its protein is CASSLQLADNEQFF.

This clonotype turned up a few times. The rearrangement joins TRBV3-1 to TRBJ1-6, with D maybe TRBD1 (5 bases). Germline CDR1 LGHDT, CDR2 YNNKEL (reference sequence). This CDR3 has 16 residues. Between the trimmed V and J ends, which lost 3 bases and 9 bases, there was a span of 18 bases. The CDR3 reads CASSQPSGTIRSPLHF. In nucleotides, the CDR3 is TGTGCCAGCAGCCAGCCTTCCGGGACCATACGTTCACCCCTCCACTTT.

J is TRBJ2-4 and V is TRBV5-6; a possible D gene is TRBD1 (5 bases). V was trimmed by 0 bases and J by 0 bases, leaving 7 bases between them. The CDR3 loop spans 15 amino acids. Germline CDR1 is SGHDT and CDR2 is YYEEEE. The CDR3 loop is CASSLGREAKNIQYF. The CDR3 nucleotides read TGTGCCAGCAGCTTGGGCAGGGAAGCCAAAAACATTCAGTACTTC.

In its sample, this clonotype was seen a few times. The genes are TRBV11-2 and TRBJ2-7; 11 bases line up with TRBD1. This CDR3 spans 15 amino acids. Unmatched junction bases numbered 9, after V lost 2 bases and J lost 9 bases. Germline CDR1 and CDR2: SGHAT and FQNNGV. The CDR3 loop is CASSLPGTGGRRQYF. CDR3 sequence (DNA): TGTGCCAGCAGCTTACCCGGGACAGGGGGGCGGCGGCAGTACTTC.

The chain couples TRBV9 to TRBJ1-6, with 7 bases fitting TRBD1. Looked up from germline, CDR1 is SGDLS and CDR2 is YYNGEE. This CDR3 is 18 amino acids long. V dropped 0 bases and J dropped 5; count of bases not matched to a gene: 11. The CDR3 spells CASSVAVRGTDNNSPLHF. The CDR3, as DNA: TGTGCCAGCAGCGTAGCAGTTAGAGGGACAGATAATAATTCACCCCTCCACTTT.

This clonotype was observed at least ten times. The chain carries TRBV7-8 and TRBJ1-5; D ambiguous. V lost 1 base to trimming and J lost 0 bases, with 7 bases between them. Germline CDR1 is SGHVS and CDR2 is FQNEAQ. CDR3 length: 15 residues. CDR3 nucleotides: TGTGCCAGCAGCTTAGGGCTCGATAGCAATCAGCCCCAGCATTTT. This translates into CASSLGLDSNQPQHF.

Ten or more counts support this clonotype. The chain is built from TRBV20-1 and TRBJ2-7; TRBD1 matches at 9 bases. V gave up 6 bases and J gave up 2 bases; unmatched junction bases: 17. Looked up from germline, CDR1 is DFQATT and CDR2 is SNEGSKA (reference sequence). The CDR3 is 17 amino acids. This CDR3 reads CSAPPGTGWELTYEQYF. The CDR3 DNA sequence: TGCAGTGCCCCACCCGGGACAGGGTGGGAGTTAACCTACGAGCAGTACTTC.

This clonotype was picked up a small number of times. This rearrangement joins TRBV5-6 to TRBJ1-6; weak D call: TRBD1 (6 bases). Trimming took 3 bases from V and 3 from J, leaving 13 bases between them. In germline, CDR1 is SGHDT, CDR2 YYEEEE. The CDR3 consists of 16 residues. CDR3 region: CASSWEGGRYNSPLHF. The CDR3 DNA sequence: TGTGCCAGCAGCTGGGAAGGGGGACGCTATAATTCACCCCTCCACTTT.

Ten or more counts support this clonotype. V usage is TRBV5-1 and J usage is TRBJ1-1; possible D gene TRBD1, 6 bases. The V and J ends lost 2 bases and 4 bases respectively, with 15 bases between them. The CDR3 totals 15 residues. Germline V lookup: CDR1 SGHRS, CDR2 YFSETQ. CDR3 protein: CASSLQGSWTTEAFF. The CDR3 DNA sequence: TGCGCCAGCAGCTTACAGGGCTCATGGACCACTGAAGCTTTCTTT.